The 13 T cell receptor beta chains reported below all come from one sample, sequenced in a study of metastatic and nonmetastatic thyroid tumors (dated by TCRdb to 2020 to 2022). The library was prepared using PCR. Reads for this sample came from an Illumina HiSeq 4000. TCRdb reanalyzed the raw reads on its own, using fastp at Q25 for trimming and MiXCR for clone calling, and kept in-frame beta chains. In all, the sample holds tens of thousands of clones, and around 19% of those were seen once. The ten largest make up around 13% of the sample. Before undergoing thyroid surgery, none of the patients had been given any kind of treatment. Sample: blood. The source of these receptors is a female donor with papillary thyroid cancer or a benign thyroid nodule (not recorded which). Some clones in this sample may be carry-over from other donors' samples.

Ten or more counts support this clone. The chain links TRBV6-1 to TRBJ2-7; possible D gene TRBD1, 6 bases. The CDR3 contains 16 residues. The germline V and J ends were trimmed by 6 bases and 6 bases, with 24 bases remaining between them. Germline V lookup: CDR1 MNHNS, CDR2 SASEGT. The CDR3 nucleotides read TGTGCCAGCAGGGACGCCCCGGACAGCTCGGCAAGCGAGCAGTACTTC. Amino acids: CASRDAPDSSASEQYF.

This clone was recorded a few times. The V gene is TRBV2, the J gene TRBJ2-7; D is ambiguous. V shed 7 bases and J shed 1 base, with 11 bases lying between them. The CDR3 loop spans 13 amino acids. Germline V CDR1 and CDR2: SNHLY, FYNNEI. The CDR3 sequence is CASTRTSSYEQYF. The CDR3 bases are TGTGCCAGCACGCGGACCTCTTCCTACGAGCAGTACTTC.

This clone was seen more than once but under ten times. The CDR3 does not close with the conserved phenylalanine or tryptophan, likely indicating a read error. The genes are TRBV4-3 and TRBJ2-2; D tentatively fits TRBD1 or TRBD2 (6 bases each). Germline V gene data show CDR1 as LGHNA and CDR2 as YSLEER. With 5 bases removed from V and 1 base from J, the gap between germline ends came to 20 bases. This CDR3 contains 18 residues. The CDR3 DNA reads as TGCGCCAGCAGCGATACCGGGGGCGGGAAGTGGAACACCGGGGAGCTGTTTTCT. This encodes CASSDTGGGKWNTGELFS.

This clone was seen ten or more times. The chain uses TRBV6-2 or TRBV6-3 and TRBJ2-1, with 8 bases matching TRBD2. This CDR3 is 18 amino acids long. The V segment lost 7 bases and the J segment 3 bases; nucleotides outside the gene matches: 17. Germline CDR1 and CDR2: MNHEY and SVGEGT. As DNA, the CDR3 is TGTGCCAGCACCTATCGGGGGGGGAGGATCGTAGGCTACAATGAGCAGTTCTTC. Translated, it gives CASTYRGGRIVGYNEQFF.

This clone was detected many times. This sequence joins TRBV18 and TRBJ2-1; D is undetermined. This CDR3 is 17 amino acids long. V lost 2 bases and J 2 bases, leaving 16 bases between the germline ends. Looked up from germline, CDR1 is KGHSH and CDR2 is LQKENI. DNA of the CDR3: TGTGCCAGCTCACCAAGCACTAAACTCGGAACCTACAATGAGCAGTTCTTC. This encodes CASSPSTKLGTYNEQFF.

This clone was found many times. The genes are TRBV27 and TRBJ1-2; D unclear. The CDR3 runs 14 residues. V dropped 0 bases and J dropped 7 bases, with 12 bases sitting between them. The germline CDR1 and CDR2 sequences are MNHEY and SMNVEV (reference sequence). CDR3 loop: CASSLSGESAGYTF. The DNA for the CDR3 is TGTGCCAGCAGTTTATCCGGGGAATCGGCTGGCTACACCTTC.

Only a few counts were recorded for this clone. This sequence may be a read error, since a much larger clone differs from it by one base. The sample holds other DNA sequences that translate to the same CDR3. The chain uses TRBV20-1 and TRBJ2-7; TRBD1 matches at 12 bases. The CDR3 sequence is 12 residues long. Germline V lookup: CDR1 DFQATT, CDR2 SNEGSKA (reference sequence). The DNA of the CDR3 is TGCAGGGGGGACAGGGGGCTAGGCGAGCAGTACTTC. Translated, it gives CRGDRGLGEQYF.

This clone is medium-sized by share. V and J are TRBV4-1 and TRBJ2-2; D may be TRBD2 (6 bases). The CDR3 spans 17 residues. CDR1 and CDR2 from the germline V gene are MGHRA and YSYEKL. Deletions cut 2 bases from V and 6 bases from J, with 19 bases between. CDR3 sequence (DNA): TGCGCCAGCAGCCAAAGTTCACTTGGGGGACTTGCCGGGGAGCTGTTTTTT. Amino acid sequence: CASSQSSLGGLAGELFF.

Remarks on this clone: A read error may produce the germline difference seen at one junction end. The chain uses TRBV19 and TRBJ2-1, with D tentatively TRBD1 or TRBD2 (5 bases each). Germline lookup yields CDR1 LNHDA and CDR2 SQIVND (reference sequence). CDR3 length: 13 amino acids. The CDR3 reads CSSGWGSDNEQFF. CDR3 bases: TGTTCCAGTGGATGGGGGAGTGACAATGAGCAGTTCTTC.

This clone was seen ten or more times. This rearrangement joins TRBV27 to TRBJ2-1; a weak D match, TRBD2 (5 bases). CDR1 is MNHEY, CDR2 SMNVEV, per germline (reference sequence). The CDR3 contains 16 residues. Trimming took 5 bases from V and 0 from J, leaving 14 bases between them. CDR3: CASSINSASSYNEQFF. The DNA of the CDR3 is TGTGCCAGCAGTATAAATAGCGCAAGCTCCTACAATGAGCAGTTCTTC.

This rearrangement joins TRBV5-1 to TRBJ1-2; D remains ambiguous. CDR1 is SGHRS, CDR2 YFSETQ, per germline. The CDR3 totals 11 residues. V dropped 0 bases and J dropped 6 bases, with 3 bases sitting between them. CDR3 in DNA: TGCGCCAGCAGCTTGGGTAATGGCTACACCTTC. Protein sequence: CASSLGNGYTF.

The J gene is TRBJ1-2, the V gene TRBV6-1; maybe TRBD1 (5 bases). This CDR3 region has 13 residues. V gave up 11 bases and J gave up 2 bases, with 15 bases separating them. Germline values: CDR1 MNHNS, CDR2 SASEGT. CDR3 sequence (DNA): TGTGCCTGGCAAACAGGAACCAACTATGGCTACACCTTC. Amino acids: CAWQTGTNYGYTF.

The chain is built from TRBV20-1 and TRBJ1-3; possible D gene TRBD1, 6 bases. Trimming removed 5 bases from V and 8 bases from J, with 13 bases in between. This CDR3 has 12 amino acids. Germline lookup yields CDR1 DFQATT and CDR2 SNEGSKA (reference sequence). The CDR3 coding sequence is TGCAGTGCTCGGACAGAACGGGACACCATATATTTT. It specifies CSARTERDTIYF.